This TCR beta chain derives from a study of blood T cell repertoires in COVID-19. Study in general: Specimens from acute and convalescent COVID-19 originated in the United States, Italy and Spain. T cells, B-cell-depleted T cells, or PBMCs provided the cDNA or gDNA that served as material.

Authors' data handling: Amplification of reference gene primers provided the estimated nucleated cell counts. Only in-frame clones appear in the TCRdb table, and some are missing; sequencing was by immunoSEQ multiplex PCR. That table furnishes V, J and clone size, whereas the DNA furnished D and trimming. The sample includes 340,000 or so clones, around 80% seen only once; the top ten take about 2.7%. From germline, CDR1 is LGHNA and CDR2 YNFKEQ. CDR3 size: 15 residues. V shed 4 bases and J 4 bases; nucleotides not matched to a gene: 6. Only one count was recorded for this clone. The TCR originated in a man aged 30 to 39 with active or convalescent COVID-19. The chain employs TRBV4-2 and TRBJ2-3; the match to TRBD1 covers 9 bases. The sequencing input was peripheral blood. The CDR3 is CASSLPGQGPDTQYF. CDR3 DNA: TGTGCCAGCAGCCTCCCAGGACAGGGGCCAGATACGCAGTATTTT.